Detailed here is one T cell receptor (beta chain). One end of the junction is discordant with germline, which a read error may explain. The library came from three nested PCR rounds adapted from ARM-PCR protocols. TCRdb fed the multiplex PCR reads into MiXCR, producing one record per CDR3 protein. This table holds 48,000 or so distinct CDR3 sequences, 64% found once. CDR1 is MGHRA, CDR2 YSYEKL, per germline. CDR3 length: 14 amino acids. The sample is drawn from a study of tumor and adjacent non-tumor tissue in lung cancer. RNA was extracted from bulk tissue without any cell sorting. This non-tumor lung sample came from over 3 cm beyond the tumor edge.

This sequence originates from a woman aged 70-85 years with non-small cell lung cancer. Material for sequencing was distant non-tumor lung tissue. The J gene is TRBJ2-2, the V gene TRBV4-1, with 9 bases fitting TRBD2. The CDR3 coding sequence is TGCGCCAGCAAAATAGCGGGAGACACCTGGGAGCTTTTTTTT. Protein sequence: CASKIAGDTWELFF.